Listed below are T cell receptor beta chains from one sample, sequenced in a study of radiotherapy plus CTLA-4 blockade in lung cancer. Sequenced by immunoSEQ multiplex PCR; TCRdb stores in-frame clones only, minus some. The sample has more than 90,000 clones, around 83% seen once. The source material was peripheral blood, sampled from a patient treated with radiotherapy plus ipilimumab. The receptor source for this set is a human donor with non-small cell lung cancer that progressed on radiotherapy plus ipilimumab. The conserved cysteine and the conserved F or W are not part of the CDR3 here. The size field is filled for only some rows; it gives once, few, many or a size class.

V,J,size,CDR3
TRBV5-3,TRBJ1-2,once,ARSLANNHGYT
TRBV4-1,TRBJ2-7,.,ASSQEHGSSYEQY
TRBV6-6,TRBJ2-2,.,ASNGATANTGELF
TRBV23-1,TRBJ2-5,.,ASSQSQLRLRGKFSQGPGETQY
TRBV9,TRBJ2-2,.,ASSEEPGTNTGELF
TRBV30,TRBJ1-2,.,AWSVQYGYT
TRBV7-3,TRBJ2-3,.,ASSPTGASTDTQY
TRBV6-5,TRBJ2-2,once,ASRTGTTAYGELF
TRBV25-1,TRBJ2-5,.,ASSEFGGTGLQETQY
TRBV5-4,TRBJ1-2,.,ASSLNNREGGYT
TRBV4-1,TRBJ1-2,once,ASSQDSQSSYGYT
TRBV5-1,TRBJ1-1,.,ASSLASMNTEAF
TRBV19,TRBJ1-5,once,ASSIVGQPPQH
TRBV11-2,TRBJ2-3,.,ASSSDSY
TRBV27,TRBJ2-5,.,ASRGGIAAGRETQY
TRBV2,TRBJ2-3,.,ASSVDRYSDTQY
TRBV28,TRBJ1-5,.,ASSPAGFNQPQH
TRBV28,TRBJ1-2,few,ASSPDANYGYT
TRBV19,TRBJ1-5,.,ASSIAGQGATQPQH
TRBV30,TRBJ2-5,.,AWRQDQETQY
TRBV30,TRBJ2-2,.,ARLAATNTGELF
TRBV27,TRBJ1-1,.,ASRMDLGTEAF
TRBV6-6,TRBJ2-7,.,ASRAETYEQY
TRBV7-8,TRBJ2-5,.,ASSLRSSGRGQETQY
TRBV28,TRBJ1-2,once,ASRDAYGYT
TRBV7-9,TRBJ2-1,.,ASQYGSGNEQF
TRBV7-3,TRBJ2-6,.,ASSLEGSGTGANVLT
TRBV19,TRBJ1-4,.,ASSIGRLSNEKLF
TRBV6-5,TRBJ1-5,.,ASSYRDGNQPQH
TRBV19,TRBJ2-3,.,ATTAGRINTDTQY
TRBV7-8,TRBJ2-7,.,ASSLATGGYYEQY
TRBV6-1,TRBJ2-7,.,ASTRGGSPYEQY
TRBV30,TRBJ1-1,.,AWSGGTAEAF
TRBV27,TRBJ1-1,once,ASSYGTGLAEAF
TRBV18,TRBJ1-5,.,ASSRAEGNQPQH